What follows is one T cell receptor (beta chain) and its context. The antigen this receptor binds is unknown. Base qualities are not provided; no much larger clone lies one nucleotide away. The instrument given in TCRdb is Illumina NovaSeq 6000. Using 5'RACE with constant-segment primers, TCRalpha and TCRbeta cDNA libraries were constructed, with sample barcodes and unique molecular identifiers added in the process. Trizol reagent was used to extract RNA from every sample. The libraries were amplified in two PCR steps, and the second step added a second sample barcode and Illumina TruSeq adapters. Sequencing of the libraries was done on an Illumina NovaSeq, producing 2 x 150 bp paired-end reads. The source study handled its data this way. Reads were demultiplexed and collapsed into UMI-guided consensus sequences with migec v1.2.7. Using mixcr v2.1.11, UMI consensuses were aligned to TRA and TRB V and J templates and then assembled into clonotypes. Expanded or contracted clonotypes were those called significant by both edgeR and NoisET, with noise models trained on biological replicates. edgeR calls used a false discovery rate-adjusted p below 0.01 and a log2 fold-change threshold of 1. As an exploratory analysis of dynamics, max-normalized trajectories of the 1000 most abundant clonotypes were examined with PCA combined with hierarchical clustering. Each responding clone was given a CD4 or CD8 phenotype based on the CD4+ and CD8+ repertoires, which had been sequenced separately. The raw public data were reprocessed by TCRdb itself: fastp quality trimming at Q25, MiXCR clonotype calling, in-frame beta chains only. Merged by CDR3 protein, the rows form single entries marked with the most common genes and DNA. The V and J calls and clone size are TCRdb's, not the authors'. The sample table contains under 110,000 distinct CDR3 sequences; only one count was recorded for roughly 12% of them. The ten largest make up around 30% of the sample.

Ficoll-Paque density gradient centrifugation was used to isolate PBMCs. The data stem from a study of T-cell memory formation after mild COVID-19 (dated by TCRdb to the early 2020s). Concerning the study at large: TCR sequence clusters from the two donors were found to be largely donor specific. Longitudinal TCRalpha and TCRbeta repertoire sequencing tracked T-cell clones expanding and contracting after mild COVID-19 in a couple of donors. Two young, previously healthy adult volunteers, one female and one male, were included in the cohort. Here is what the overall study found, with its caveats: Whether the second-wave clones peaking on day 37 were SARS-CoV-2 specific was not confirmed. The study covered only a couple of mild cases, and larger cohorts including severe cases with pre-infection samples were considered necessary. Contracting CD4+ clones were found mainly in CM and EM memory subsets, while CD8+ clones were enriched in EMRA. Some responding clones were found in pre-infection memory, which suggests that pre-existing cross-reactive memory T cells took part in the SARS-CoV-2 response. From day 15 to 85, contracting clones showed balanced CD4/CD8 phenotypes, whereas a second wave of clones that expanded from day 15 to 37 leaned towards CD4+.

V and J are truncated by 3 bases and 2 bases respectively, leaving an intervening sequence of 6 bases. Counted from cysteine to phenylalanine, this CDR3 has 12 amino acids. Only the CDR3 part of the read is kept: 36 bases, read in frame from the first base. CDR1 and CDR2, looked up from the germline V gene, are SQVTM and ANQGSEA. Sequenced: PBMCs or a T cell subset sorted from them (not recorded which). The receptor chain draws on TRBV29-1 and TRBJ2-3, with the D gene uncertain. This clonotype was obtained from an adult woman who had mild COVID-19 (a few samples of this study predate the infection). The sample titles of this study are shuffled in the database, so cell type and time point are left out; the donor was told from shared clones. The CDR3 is CSVESHTDTQYF. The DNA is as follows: TGCAGCGTTGAGTCCCACACAGATACGCAGTATTTT.